One sample yielded the 2 T cell receptor beta chains listed below, sequenced in a study of monozygotic twins with inflammatory bowel disease. Each CDR3 protein gets one entry in TCRdb, which reprocessed the 5' RACE reads and gives no DNA. The sample has approximately 330,000 distinct CDR3 sequences; the top ten hold 2%. Sequenced sample: blood. The receptors come from a human donor with ulcerative colitis or Crohn's disease, or a healthy co-twin of an affected twin (not recorded which).

This sequence joins TRBV10-3 and TRBJ1-2. This CDR3 is 14 amino acids long. Germline V gene lookup returns CDR1 ENHRY and CDR2 SYGVKD. CDR3: CAIRSSGWNYGYTF.

The chain employs TRBV27 and TRBJ2-7; TCRdb proposes TRBD2, but this gene call is untestable without DNA. The germline gives CDR1 MNHEY, CDR2 SMNVEV (reference sequence). The CDR3 has 15 residues. CDR3 sequence reads: CASSSSPSGVYEQYF.